This TCR beta chain was sequenced for a study of T cell responses to AZD1222 COVID-19 vaccine. Study findings and constraints: The reported proportion of spike-specific TCRs targeting unmutated variant regions was nearly half.

TCRdb keeps only in-frame clones here, not all; method: immunoSEQ multiplex PCR. The table lists about 93,000 clones, roughly 91% of them singletons, with approximately 3% in the top ten. Germline lookup yields CDR1 MGHRA and CDR2 YSYEKL. The CDR3 is made up of 16 amino acids. Trimming took 1 base from V and 7 from J, leaving 16 bases between them. Regarding this clone: What it recognizes is unknown.

The input for sequencing was peripheral blood, taken on day 0 of MenACWY control vaccination. This clonotype originated in an adult in good health. The gene calls are TRBV4-1 and TRBJ1-4; D uncertain. This CDR3 reads CASSQAWDQSGEKLFF. CDR3 nucleotides: TGCGCCAGCAGCCAAGCCTGGGATCAGAGCGGTGAAAAACTGTTTTTT.